These 21 T cell receptor beta chains were all obtained from the same sample, sequenced in a study of Graves' ophthalmopathy and Graves' hyperthyroidism. RNA transcripts were the template, and TCR beta CDR3 regions were amplified from them. The library came from an HTBI-primed first-round RT-PCR and a second-round multiplex PCR. TCRdb re-called the multiplex PCR reads with MiXCR, one entry per CDR3 protein. Of some 750,000 distinct CDR3 sequences listed, roughly 40% are singletons. The sequenced sample consisted of peripheral blood. The receptors stem from an adult man with Graves' ophthalmopathy.

The chain recombines TRBV25-1 with TRBJ1-4, with D possibly matching TRBD1 (5 bases). Trimming cost V 6 bases and J 3 bases, with 17 bases left between them. The CDR3 contains 16 residues. Germline V gene lookup returns CDR1 MGHDK and CDR2 SYGVNS. CDR3 in DNA: TGTGCCAGCAGCCAAAAATGGGGCACGGCTAATGAAAAACTGTTTTTT. Its translation is CASSQKWGTANEKLFF.

This clonotype was seen repeatedly, ten times or more. The rearrangement links TRBV2 to TRBJ1-5, with D tentatively TRBD1 (5 bases). CDR1 is SNHLY and CDR2 is FYNNEI in the germline V gene. The CDR3 consists of 15 residues. V was cut by 7 bases and J by 2 bases, with 15 bases left in between. The CDR3 coding sequence is TGTGCCAGCACCCTGGCGTCACAGGGCAATCAGCCCCAGCATTTT. Residues: CASTLASQGNQPQHF.

This clonotype has at least ten counts. The chain joins TRBV2 to TRBJ1-1, with 9 bases identical to TRBD1. This CDR3 region has 14 residues. Trimming took 7 bases from V and 4 from J; bases not matched to a gene: 7. Germline CDR1 SNHLY, CDR2 FYNNEI. This CDR3 reads CASTKGTGSTEAFF. The CDR3 coding sequence is TGTGCCAGCACCAAGGGGACAGGGAGCACTGAAGCTTTCTTT.

This clonotype was detected ten times or more. J is TRBJ2-7 and V is TRBV7-6; TRBD2 aligns across 10 bases. The CDR3 covers 15 residues. The V segment lost 4 bases and the J segment 0 bases; nucleotides outside the gene matches: 3. Germline lookup yields CDR1 SGHVS and CDR2 FNYEAQ. Here the CDR3 reads CASSSLAGGSYEQYF. In DNA form, the CDR3 reads TGTGCCAGCAGCTCGTTAGCGGGAGGCTCCTACGAGCAGTACTTC.

This sequence joins TRBV10-2 and TRBJ1-2, with D hard to call. The CDR3 sequence is 13 residues long. In germline, CDR1 is WSHSY, CDR2 SAAADI. V shed 4 bases and J shed 4 bases, with 10 bases lying between them. The CDR3 is CASSVTASYGYTF. In DNA, the CDR3 is TGCGCCAGCAGTGTGACGGCCAGCTATGGCTACACCTTC.

The rearrangement joins TRBV28 to TRBJ1-1; D uncertain. The V gene lost 6 bases and the J gene lost 8 bases, with 16 bases spanning the gap. From germline, CDR1 is MDHEN and CDR2 SYDVKM. The CDR3 contains 13 residues. In nucleotides, the CDR3 is TGTGCCAGCAGACTGGGCGCAGGTCTCGAAGCTTTCTTT. The encoded protein is CASRLGAGLEAFF. Based on the CDR3 plus reference TRBV28 and TRBJ1-1, the full variable domain is DVKVTQSSRYLVKRTGEKVFLECVQDMDHENMFWYRQDPGLGLRLIYFSYDVKMKEKGDIPEGYSVSREKKERFSLILESASTNQTSMYLCASRLGAGLEAFFGQGTRLTVV.

This chain uses TRBV12-3 or TRBV12-4 with TRBJ1-1, with a possible D match to TRBD1 (6 bases). This CDR3 has 14 amino acids. V shed 6 bases and J shed 5 bases, with 16 bases lying between them. CDR3 sequence (DNA): TGTGCCAGCAGCGCCAGGGGCAGGTGGACTGAAGCTTTCTTT. It is translated as CASSARGRWTEAFF.

This clonotype was seen ten or more times. The chain is built from TRBV24-1 and TRBJ2-5; D perhaps matches TRBD1 (6 bases). The V end was cut by 4 bases, the J end by 1 base, with 12 bases between. CDR1 and CDR2 from the germline V gene are KGHDR and SFDVKD. The CDR3 is made up of 15 amino acids. The CDR3 nucleotides read TGTGCCACCAGTGACTATGGACAGACCCAAGAGACCCAGTACTTC. The encoded protein is CATSDYGQTQETQYF.

This clonotype was seen a few times. The chain recombines TRBV6-5 with TRBJ2-5; a possible D gene is TRBD2 (5 bases). The ends were cut back, 9 bases at V and 2 bases at J, with 10 bases in the middle. CDR1 and CDR2 (germline): MNHEY, SVGAGI. The CDR3 is 12 amino acids. CDR3 sequence reads: CARRGCQETQYF. The DNA of the CDR3 is TGTGCCAGACGGGGTTGTCAAGAGACCCAGTACTTC.

The J gene is TRBJ1-5, the V gene TRBV11-2; 8 positions match TRBD1. CDR1 and CDR2 (germline): SGHAT, FQNNGV. V was clipped by 3 bases and J by 2 bases; unmatched bases: 3. This CDR3 has 15 residues. The DNA for the CDR3 is TGTGCCAGCAGCTTTGCGGGACAGGGCAATCAGCCCCAGCATTTT. Translation gives CASSFAGQGNQPQHF.

The V and J genes are TRBV20-1 and TRBJ1-5; D unclear. The CDR3 totals 18 residues. Germline values: CDR1 DFQATT, CDR2 SNEGSKA (reference sequence). V was clipped by 5 bases and J by 2 bases, with 25 bases between them. CDR3 protein: CSAPDSFFLGMGNQPQHF. The CDR3, as DNA: TGCAGTGCTCCCGATTCCTTTTTTCTTGGCATGGGCAATCAGCCCCAGCATTTT.

This clonotype was counted once. The V and J genes are TRBV7-9 and TRBJ1-5; the D gene is possibly TRBD1 (5 bases). The CDR3 contains 14 residues. The V end was cut by 6 bases, the J end by 5 bases, with 14 bases between. From germline, CDR1 is SEHNR and CDR2 FQNEAQ (reference sequence). The CDR3: CASRYTGSYQPQHF. The DNA of the CDR3 is TGTGCCAGCAGATATACAGGCAGTTATCAGCCCCAGCATTTT.

V gene TRBV2 combines with J gene TRBJ1-2; a weak D match, TRBD1 (5 bases). V was clipped by 8 bases and J by 4 bases, with 17 bases between them. The CDR3 length is 14 residues. The germline CDR1 and CDR2 sequences are SNHLY and FYNNEI. The CDR3 loop is CASSREQGPYGYTF. In DNA, the CDR3 is TGTGCCAGCTCGCGGGAGCAGGGCCCCTATGGCTACACCTTC.

This chain connects TRBV14 to TRBJ1-3, with unresolved D. V was trimmed by 0 bases and J by 0 bases, leaving 18 bases between them. The length of the CDR3 is 19 residues. Germline V gives CDR1 SGHDN, CDR2 FVKESK. The CDR3 DNA reads TGTGCCAGCAGCCAAGATCGCGGAACTTGGAGGTACTCTGGAAACACCATATATTTT. Protein: CASSQDRGTWRYSGNTIYF.

This clonotype showed up just a few times. The rearrangement joins TRBV12-3 or TRBV12-4 to TRBJ1-5, with D unclear. V lost 3 bases, J lost 4 bases, and 10 bases lay in between. CDR3 size: 14 residues. The CDR3 here is CASSFLQLNQPQHF. CDR3 coding DNA: TGTGCCAGCAGTTTTCTTCAGTTAAATCAGCCCCAGCATTTT.

The genes are TRBV25-1 and TRBJ1-6; no reliable D call. With 2 bases removed from V and 14 bases from J, the gap between germline ends came to 13 bases. CDR3 length: 13 residues. Germline values: CDR1 MGHDK, CDR2 SYGVNS. The CDR3 is CASSEARGVTLHF. The DNA for the CDR3 is TGTGCCAGCAGTGAAGCCCGGGGTGTGACCCTCCACTTT.

At least ten counts were recorded for this clonotype. The chain has TRBV7-9 and TRBJ1-2; no definite D call. There are 14 residues in the CDR3. Between the trimmed V and J ends, which lost 1 base and 3 bases, there was a span of 9 bases. Germline CDR1 is SEHNR and CDR2 is FQNEAQ (reference sequence). The CDR3 reads CASSLGRVDYGYTF. CDR3 in DNA: TGTGCCAGCAGCTTAGGAAGGGTGGACTATGGCTACACCTTC.

This clonotype was recorded at least ten times. J is TRBJ1-1 and V is TRBV25-1; 9 nucleotides agree with TRBD1. J lost 11 bases, V lost 3 bases, and 10 bases had no gene match. Germline-derived CDR1 and CDR2 are MGHDK and SYGVNS. The CDR3 loop spans 14 amino acids. The CDR3 bases are TGTGCCAGCAGTGAGGGACAGGGAAATTTAAACGCTTTCTTT. Residues: CASSEGQGNLNAFF.

There are a few counts of this clonotype. This chain joins TRBV7-9 and TRBJ2-5; the D gene is possibly TRBD1 (6 bases). Germline CDR1 reads SEHNR; CDR2 reads FQNEAQ (reference sequence). The CDR3 spans 14 residues. Trimming pared 5 bases from V and 4 bases from J, leaving 14 bases between. The CDR3 region is CASSQDTGRETQYF. The CDR3 nucleotides are TGTGCCAGCAGCCAAGACACAGGGAGAGAGACCCAGTACTTC.

This clonotype was seen at least ten times. The rearrangement uses TRBV2 and TRBJ1-4, with a possible D match to TRBD1 (5 bases). V lost 10 bases and J 6 bases, leaving 12 bases between the germline ends. The CDR3 sequence is 12 residues long. The germline V gene has CDR1 SNHLY and CDR2 FYNNEI. DNA for the CDR3: TGTGCCACTAGGGACGCGGATGAAAAACTGTTTTTT. It specifies CATRDADEKLFF.

The chain has TRBV2 and TRBJ1-5; no firm D call. This CDR3 is 14 amino acids long. V was clipped by 8 bases and J by 3 bases, with 14 bases between them. CDR1 is SNHLY, CDR2 FYNNEI, per germline. The CDR3 region is CASHTGSSNQPQHF. The CDR3 nucleotides read TGTGCCAGCCACACCGGATCTTCCAATCAGCCCCAGCATTTT.